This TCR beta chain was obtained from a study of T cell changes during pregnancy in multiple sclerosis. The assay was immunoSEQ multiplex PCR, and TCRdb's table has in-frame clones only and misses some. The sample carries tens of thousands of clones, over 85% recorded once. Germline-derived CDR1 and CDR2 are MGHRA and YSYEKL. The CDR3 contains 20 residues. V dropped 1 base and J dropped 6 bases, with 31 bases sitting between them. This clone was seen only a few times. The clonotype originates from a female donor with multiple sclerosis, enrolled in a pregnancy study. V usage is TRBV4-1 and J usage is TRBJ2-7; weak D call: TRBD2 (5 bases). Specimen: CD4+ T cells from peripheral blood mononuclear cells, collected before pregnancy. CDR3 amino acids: CASSQGDMGFILGGGGEQYF. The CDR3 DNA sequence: TGCGCCAGCAGCCAAGGGGATATGGGGTTCATTTTGGGTGGCGGAGGCGAGCAGTACTTC.